The next 15 T cell receptor beta chains were all read from a single sample in a study of blood T cell repertoires in COVID-19. Using immunoSEQ multiplex PCR, the repertoire was profiled, and TCRdb retains in-frame clones only, with some absent. Of about 56,000 clones listed, 89% were seen once; the top ten hold over 15%. Input material: peripheral blood. These receptor sequences come from a human donor in a cohort sampled during active COVID-19.

V gene TRBV11-2 combines with J gene TRBJ2-3, with TRBD2 matching over 9 bases. The trim removed 5 bases at V and 6 bases at J, leaving 18 bases unmatched. The germline gives CDR1 SGHAT, CDR2 FQNNGV. CDR3 length: 18 amino acids. CDR3 nucleotides: TGTGCCAGCAGCCCCCCTCTGGCGGGGGGGAGAAAGACGGATACGCAGTATTTT. Its protein is CASSPPLAGGRKTDTQYF.

The table lists this clone with a count of one. The chain employs TRBV9 and TRBJ2-7, with 13 bases that match TRBD2. V was clipped by 0 bases and J by 6 bases; unmatched bases: 3. Germline loops: CDR1 SGDLS, CDR2 YYNGEE. This CDR3 has 15 amino acids. The CDR3: CASSVVGTSGAEQYF. The CDR3 nucleotides are TGTGCCAGCAGCGTAGTCGGGACTAGCGGGGCCGAGCAGTACTTC.

Concerning this clone itself: Relative to the germline gene, one junction end is altered; a read error may explain this. The CDR3 coding sequence is TGTGCCAGCAGCCTAGCAAGTTGGCAGGGCGGCTACGAGCAGTACTTC. It codes for CASSLASWQGGYEQYF. This chain links TRBV11-1 with TRBJ2-7; D might be TRBD1 or TRBD2, each matching 5 bases. The germline gives CDR1 SGHAT, CDR2 FQDESV (reference sequence). CDR3 length equals 16 residues.

This chain joins TRBV19 and TRBJ2-3, with no clear D. Germline CDR1 reads LNHDA; CDR2 reads SQIVND (reference sequence). The length of the CDR3 is 15 residues. V was trimmed by 7 bases and J by 2 bases, leaving 16 bases between them. In nucleotides, the CDR3 is TGTGCCAGTAAAAGCCCCGGGTTACTCACAGATACGCAGTATTTT. Its translation is CASKSPGLLTDTQYF.

The sample holds one count of this clone. The J gene is TRBJ2-3, the V gene TRBV9, with 11 bases identical to TRBD2. There are 21 residues in the CDR3. The trim removed 4 bases at V and 4 bases at J, leaving 23 bases unmatched. Germline CDR1 and CDR2: SGDLS and YYNGEE. CDR3 protein: CASSPRPPGLAGGRGADTQYF. As DNA, the CDR3 is TGTGCCAGCAGCCCCCGCCCCCCCGGTCTAGCGGGGGGTCGGGGCGCAGATACGCAGTATTTT.

The chain recombines TRBV5-8 with TRBJ2-3, with 11 positions matching TRBD1. V was pared by 3 bases and J by 4 bases, with 7 bases of the junction left unmatched. CDR1 and CDR2 from the germline V gene are SGHTS and YDEGEE. CDR3 length: 16 amino acids. In nucleotides, the CDR3 is TGTGCCAGCAGCTGGAGACCGGGACAGGGGGCAGATACGCAGTATTTT. This codes for CASSWRPGQGADTQYF.

This clone was found a few times. This chain uses TRBV19 with TRBJ2-7; 7 positions match TRBD1. V gave up 4 bases and J gave up 2 bases; unmatched junction bases: 5. CDR1 LNHDA and CDR2 SQIVND come from the germline V gene (reference sequence). The CDR3 sequence is 14 residues long. CDR3 region: CASSTRDRPYEQYF. The CDR3 DNA is TGTGCCAGTAGTACACGGGACAGACCCTACGAGCAGTACTTC.

The V and J genes are TRBV7-9 and TRBJ2-7; the D gene is possibly TRBD2 (6 bases). Per the germline V gene, CDR1 is SEHNR and CDR2 is FQNEAQ (reference sequence). V was trimmed by 5 bases and J by 7 bases, leaving 9 bases between them. This CDR3 comprises 11 residues. The CDR3 loop is CASSPGLEQYF. The CDR3 nucleotides read TGTGCCAGCAGCCCCGGACTAGAGCAGTACTTC.

The chain uses TRBV9 and TRBJ1-6, with 7 bases aligning to TRBD1. With 2 bases clipped from V and 4 bases from J, the junction kept 9 bases outside the gene matches. CDR1 SGDLS and CDR2 YYNGEE come from the germline V gene. The CDR3 is 17 residues long. The CDR3 DNA reads TGTGCCAGCAGCGTGGGCAGGGGGAACCTTTATAATTCACCCCTCCACTTT. This translates into CASSVGRGNLYNSPLHF.

The chain links TRBV27 to TRBJ1-5; TRBD1 aligns across 7 bases. Looked up from germline, CDR1 is MNHEY and CDR2 is SMNVEV (reference sequence). The J segment lost 4 bases and the V segment lost 5 bases, leaving 2 bases of the junction unmatched. This CDR3 contains 13 residues. CDR3 DNA sequence: TGTGCCAGCAGTGACAGGGAAAATCAGCCCCAGCATTTT. This encodes CASSDRENQPQHF.

This chain connects TRBV6-1 to TRBJ2-7; D is undetermined. The germline CDR1 and CDR2 sequences are MNHNS and SASEGT. The length of the CDR3 is 16 residues. Between the trimmed V and J ends, which lost 1 base and 3 bases, there was a span of 16 bases. The CDR3 DNA reads TGTGCCAGCAGTGAAGATTTTGGGCAGTTTAACTACGAGCAGTACTTC. It codes for CASSEDFGQFNYEQYF.

The V and J genes are TRBV18 and TRBJ2-1; 12 bases map to TRBD2. Germline-derived CDR1 and CDR2 are KGHSH and LQKENI. V lost 3 bases to trimming and J lost 8 bases; unmatched junction nucleotides: 5. This CDR3 is 15 amino acids long. The CDR3 reads CASSPSSGGAYEQFF. The CDR3 region has the DNA TGTGCCAGCTCACCTTCTAGCGGGGGGGCCTATGAGCAGTTCTTC.

The chain has TRBV15 and TRBJ1-4; D might be TRBD1 (5 bases). The CDR3 covers 21 residues. V lost 3 bases and J lost 0, with 26 bases in between. Germline-derived CDR1 and CDR2 are LNHNV and YYDKDF (reference sequence). The DNA of the CDR3 is TGTGCCACCAGCAGTGCGTGGGGGACTGCAACTGGGTCTGCAACTAATGAAAAACTGTTTTTT. This gives the protein CATSSAWGTATGSATNEKLFF.

This chain links TRBV4-2 with TRBJ2-7, with 7 bases fitting TRBD1. This CDR3 region has 14 residues. J was trimmed by 0 bases and V by 5 bases; bases with no gene match: 4. Germline values: CDR1 LGHNA, CDR2 YNFKEQ. CDR3 sequence reads: CASSSRQGSYEQYF. In DNA form, the CDR3 reads TGTGCCAGCAGCTCTAGACAGGGCTCCTACGAGCAGTACTTC.

The chain employs TRBV5-1 and TRBJ1-2; D is possibly TRBD1 (5 bases). Germline lookup yields CDR1 SGHRS and CDR2 YFSETQ. V was trimmed by 5 bases and J by 8 bases, leaving 19 bases between them. This CDR3 region has 14 residues. The CDR3 DNA sequence: TGCGCCAGCAGGCCTGACAGCCCTGGAGGGGGCTACACCTTC. Amino acid sequence: CASRPDSPGGGYTF.